These 6 T cell receptor beta chains came from one sample sequenced in a study of shared clonotypes between healthy human individuals. Profiling relied on immunoSEQ multiplex PCR, and the TCRdb table lists in-frame clones only, not all of them. The data show approximately 1.5 million clones, with less than 99% seen just once and over 0.3% held by the top ten. The sample taken for sequencing was naive CD4+ T cells sorted from blood. Noted subset: CD45RA+ positively selected. These receptors all come from a young man in good health.

The chain joins TRBV10-2 to TRBJ2-5; a weak D match, TRBD2 (5 bases). Germline lookup yields CDR1 WSHSY and CDR2 SAAADI. V was clipped by 8 bases and J by 0 bases, with 19 bases between them. There are 16 residues in the CDR3. CDR3 sequence (DNA): TGCGCCAGCCTGGCCAATGCTAGCCCGTACCAAGAGACCCAGTACTTC. This sequence encodes CASLANASPYQETQYF.

This sequence joins TRBV9 and TRBJ2-7; the D gene is possibly TRBD2 (6 bases). Looked up from germline, CDR1 is SGDLS and CDR2 is YYNGEE. This CDR3 has 14 amino acids. V was clipped by 1 base and J by 6 bases, with 14 bases between them. The CDR3 coding sequence is TGTGCCAGCAGCGTAACGCAAGCGGGTCTCGAGCAGTACTTC. Translation gives CASSVTQAGLEQYF. The full variable domain, its missing parts supplied by reference TRBV9 and TRBJ2-7, is DSGVTQTPKHLITATGQRVTLRCSPRSGDLSVYWYQQSLDQGLQFLIQYYNGEERAKGNILERFSAQQFPDLHSELNLSSLELGDSALYFCASSVTQAGLEQYFGPGTRLTVT.

The V and J genes are TRBV28 and TRBJ2-7; the match to TRBD2 covers 9 bases. J lost 2 bases, V lost 6 bases, and 5 bases had no gene match. The CDR3 covers 14 residues. Germline V gene sequence: CDR1 MDHEN, CDR2 SYDVKM. The CDR3 spells CASRKIAGAYEQYF. Written as DNA, the CDR3 is TGTGCCAGCAGAAAAATAGCGGGAGCCTACGAGCAGTACTTC. Supplemented by reference TRBV28 and TRBJ2-7, the full variable domain reads DVKVTQSSRYLVKRTGEKVFLECVQDMDHENMFWYRQDPGLGLRLIYFSYDVKMKEKGDIPEGYSVSREKKERFSLILESASTNQTSMYLCASRKIAGAYEQYFGPGTRLTVT.

A remark on this clone: Other nucleotide sequences from this sample produce the same CDR3. The J gene is TRBJ2-7, the V gene TRBV5-1; 9 bases fit TRBD1. The CDR3 consists of 14 residues. The germline gives CDR1 SGHRS, CDR2 YFSETQ. The trim removed 3 bases at V and 4 bases at J, leaving 5 bases unmatched. CDR3 DNA: TGCGCCAGCAGCTCTAGGGACAGGGCATACGAGCAGTACTTC. Protein product: CASSSRDRAYEQYF.

Details on this clone: Within the sample, other DNA sequences also encode this same CDR3. The chain employs TRBV9 and TRBJ1-3; D is ambiguous. Between the trimmed V and J ends, which lost 0 bases and 4 bases, there was a span of 8 bases. Germline CDR1 SGDLS, CDR2 YYNGEE. This CDR3 has 14 amino acids. CDR3 DNA: TGTGCCAGCAGCGTAGATCCCAGCGGAAACACCATATATTTT. Translated, it gives CASSVDPSGNTIYF.

The chain recombines TRBV29-1 with TRBJ2-7; possibly TRBD1 for D (5 bases). The V end lost 3 bases, the J end lost 3 bases, and 24 bases lay between the germline ends. CDR1 and CDR2 (germline): SQVTM, ANQGSEA. The CDR3 length is 17 residues. CDR3 DNA sequence: TGCAGCGTTGAGACACGGAAAGATCAGGGTAAAGGCTACGAGCAGTACTTC. As protein: CSVETRKDQGKGYEQYF.